This is a list of T cell receptor beta chains from one sample in a study of T cell responses to AZD1222 COVID-19 vaccine. Assay used: immunoSEQ multiplex PCR; TCRdb lists only in-frame clones, some missing. The data show tens of thousands of clones, around 82% seen once. Sample: peripheral blood, taken 28 days after the second AZD1222 dose. The receptors were gathered from an adult who received the AZD1222 COVID-19 vaccine. Both conserved end residues are part of each CDR3. D genes are given only for firm matches. Rows may omit the clone size; those that give it use once, few, many or a size class.

CDR3nt,CDR3aa,v_gene,abundance,d_gene,j_gene
TGCGCCAGCAGGCGCGGACTAGCGGGGGTCGCAGATACGCAGTATTTT,CASRRGLAGVADTQYF,TRBV5-1,.,TRBD2,TRBJ2-3
TGTGCCAGCAGCCGGAGACTAGCGGGAGAGCAGTTCTTC,CASSRRLAGEQFF,TRBV7-8,.,TRBD2,TRBJ2-1
TGTGCCAGCAGCTTAGGGTACAGGGGACAGCCCCAGCATTTT,CASSLGYRGQPQHF,TRBV5-6,.,TRBD1,TRBJ1-5
TGTGCCAGCAGTCAGGTACTCAATCAGCCCCAGCATTTT,CASSQVLNQPQHF,TRBV28,.,.,TRBJ1-5
TGTGCCAGCAGTTTTCGATGGGGGGAGACCCAGTACTTC,CASSFRWGETQYF,TRBV5-5,.,.,TRBJ2-5
TGTGCCAGCAGCTTGGGGGCGGGGAGGTATGGCTACACCTTC,CASSLGAGRYGYTF,TRBV7-2,.,.,TRBJ1-2
TGTGCCAGCAGCTTCAGCCGCGGCACAGATACGCAGTATTTT,CASSFSRGTDTQYF,TRBV7-2,once,.,TRBJ2-3
TGTGCCAGCAGCTTGGCTCGTCCTGTGAACACTGAAGCTTTCTTT,CASSLARPVNTEAFF,TRBV5-8,.,.,TRBJ1-1
TGCAGCCTTTACAGGGAGAACACTGAAGCTTTCTTT,CSLYRENTEAFF,TRBV29-1,.,.,TRBJ1-1
TGTGCCAGCGGGACAGGGAGTTCTGGCAATCAGCCCCAGCATTTT,CASGTGSSGNQPQHF,TRBV2,.,TRBD1,TRBJ1-5
TGTGCCAGCAATGGCCCCAGTAGCGGGAAAAACACCGGGGAGCTGTTTTTT,CASNGPSSGKNTGELFF,TRBV28,.,TRBD2,TRBJ2-2
TGTGCCAGCAGTCGGACAGGGGGCAGGGATCAGCCCCAGCATTTT,CASSRTGGRDQPQHF,TRBV6-5,.,TRBD1,TRBJ1-5
TGTGCCAGCTGTTATACGGGGGCAGGGCCTCCCTACGAGCAGTACTTC,CASCYTGAGPPYEQYF,TRBV6-2/TRBV6-3,.,.,TRBJ2-7
TGTGCCAGCAGCTTAGATGTCGGGAACACCGGGGAGCTGTTTTTT,CASSLDVGNTGELFF,TRBV7-2,.,.,TRBJ2-2
TGCGCCAGCAGCCAAGATACCGAAACAGGGCCCGGGAGCACTGAAGCTTTCTTT,CASSQDTETGPGSTEAFF,TRBV4-3,.,.,TRBJ1-1
TGTGCCAGCAGCCAAGAAGTGCGGGGGGTTAGTGAGCAGTTCTTC,CASSQEVRGVSEQFF,TRBV4-2,.,TRBD2,TRBJ2-1
TGCGCCAGCAGCCAAGTAGGGGGGGCTCCGGCTGGAAACACCATATATTTT,CASSQVGGAPAGNTIYF,TRBV4-1,medium-sized,.,TRBJ1-3
TGTGCCAGCAGCTTGGCCAGGGGGGAGGGCTACACCTTC,CASSLARGEGYTF,TRBV5-6,.,TRBD1,TRBJ1-2
TGTGCCACCAGCCGACGCCTCGAGGCAGATACGCAGTATTTT,CATSRRLEADTQYF,TRBV15,.,.,TRBJ2-3
TGTGCCAGCATCCTTTTTTTAGGACAGACGAGCTTAGAGACCCAGTACTTC,CASILFLGQTSLETQYF,TRBV5-8,once,.,TRBJ2-5
TGTGCCAGCTCACCACCCTTAGCGCAGCGGGGCCCCTCCTACGAGCAGTACTTC,CASSPPLAQRGPSYEQYF,TRBV18,once,TRBD2,TRBJ2-7
TGCGCCAGCAGACCACAGGGGTCGATCTACAATGAGCAGTTCTTC,CASRPQGSIYNEQFF,TRBV5-1,.,TRBD1,TRBJ2-1
TGTGCCAGCAGCCAAGCTCCTGCCTACGAGCAGTACTTC,CASSQAPAYEQYF,TRBV3-1/TRBV3-2,.,.,TRBJ2-7
TGCGCCAGCAGCCCGGGACAGGGGACATACAATGAGCAGTTCTTC,CASSPGQGTYNEQFF,TRBV5-1,.,TRBD1,TRBJ2-1
TGTGCCATCAGTGAACCACAGGGAAGTAAGTACTTC,CAISEPQGSKYF,TRBV10-3,.,.,TRBJ2-7
TGTGCCAGCAGCTTAGAGGTCAGGGGCAGCACAGATACGCAGTATTTT,CASSLEVRGSTDTQYF,TRBV7-6,.,.,TRBJ2-3
TGCGCCAGCAGCGCAGGGACAGGGTTCGCTGAAGCTTTCTTT,CASSAGTGFAEAFF,TRBV5-1,once,TRBD1,TRBJ1-1
TGTGCCAGCAGCTTAGGCCCGGGGAACACTGAAGCTTTCTTT,CASSLGPGNTEAFF,TRBV13,.,.,TRBJ1-1
TGCAGTGCTAGTCGGGGACAGTTCTACGAGCAGTACTTC,CSASRGQFYEQYF,TRBV20-1,few,TRBD1,TRBJ2-7
TGCGCCAGCAGCCAAGATTGGAAGTCTCGGGATACGCAGTATTTT,CASSQDWKSRDTQYF,TRBV4-3,.,.,TRBJ2-3
TGTGCCAGCAGCGCGGGACTAGCGAACGGTGAGCAGTTCTTC,CASSAGLANGEQFF,TRBV5-6,.,TRBD2,TRBJ2-1
TGTGCCAGCAGCTTAACGGAAGCTAACTATGGCTACACCTTC,CASSLTEANYGYTF,TRBV7-2,.,.,TRBJ1-2
TGCGCCAGCAGCCAAGCGACAGGGAACACTGAAGCTTTCTTT,CASSQATGNTEAFF,TRBV4-1,.,.,TRBJ1-1
TGCGCCAGCAGCACTGGACAGCGCACAGATACGCAGTATTTT,CASSTGQRTDTQYF,TRBV5-1,.,.,TRBJ2-3
TGTGCCAGCAGCCAAGTCCCAGGGGAGGGCAATCAGCCCCAGCATTTT,CASSQVPGEGNQPQHF,TRBV4-2,.,.,TRBJ1-5
TGTGCCAGCAGCGGACCCGGGCTCCAGGCCACCCAGTACTTC,CASSGPGLQATQYF,TRBV7-6,.,.,TRBJ2-5
TGTGCCAGCAGGACTAGCGGGGGGTCCTACAATGAGCAGTTCTTC,CASRTSGGSYNEQFF,TRBV2,.,TRBD2,TRBJ2-1
TGCGCCAGCAGCCAAGATCTTAAGGGGAACGCTTCACCCCTCCACTTT,CASSQDLKGNASPLHF,TRBV4-3,.,.,TRBJ1-6
TGTGCCAGCAGCCCCTCGGCTGGGGCGGAGGGCTACACCTTC,CASSPSAGAEGYTF,TRBV7-2,few,.,TRBJ1-2